This TCR beta chain was identified in a study of control samples from healthy donors and cancer patients. Only one count was recorded for this clone. V lost 1 base and J lost 5; bases outside the gene matches: 6. This CDR3 has 18 amino acids. Germline-derived CDR1 and CDR2 are MGHRA and YSYEKL. Profiled with immunoSEQ multiplex PCR; TCRdb holds only in-frame clones, not every one. The profile covers some 120,000 clones, with 80% to 95% appearing a single time and 2.5% taken by the ten largest. This receptor was obtained from a young man in good health. The chain carries TRBV4-1 and TRBJ2-2; TRBD2 matches 14 bases. The source material was blood. The CDR3, as DNA: TGCGCCAGCAGCCAAGGGGGACTAGCGGGAGTAGGTACCGGGGAGCTGTTTTTT. It translates to CASSQGGLAGVGTGELFF.